This T cell receptor (beta chain) stems from a study of PD-L1 blockade in urothelial cancer. Study details: Blood was analyzed 3 weeks (second dose) and 6 weeks after treatment start.

Study-level findings and limits: It was durable-benefit patients whose tumor-associated blood clones expanded more at 3 weeks.

As regards this clone: The antigen remains unidentified.

TCR analog templates of synthetic origin were spiked into each PCR. The method was immunoSEQ multiplex PCR; TCRdb's version includes in-frame clones alone and lacks a portion of them. In the table there are about 30,000 clones, 84% of which are singletons. Regarding time point: peripheral blood 6 weeks after treatment start. The diagnosis in patients was locally advanced or metastatic urothelial carcinoma. Sequenced here: PBMCs, sampled around atezolizumab (anti-PD-L1) treatment. This TCR was sampled from a man in his 70s with urothelial cancer.

The CDR3 loop reads CASSLVGTVEAFF. The DNA for the CDR3 is TGTGCCAGCAGCTTGGTAGGGACTGTAGAAGCTTTCTTT. V and J are TRBV5-5 and TRBJ1-1, with D maybe TRBD1 (5 bases). The V gene lost 0 bases and the J gene lost 8 bases, with 11 bases spanning the gap. This CDR3 comprises 13 residues. Germline loops: CDR1 SGHKS, CDR2 YYEKEE (reference sequence).